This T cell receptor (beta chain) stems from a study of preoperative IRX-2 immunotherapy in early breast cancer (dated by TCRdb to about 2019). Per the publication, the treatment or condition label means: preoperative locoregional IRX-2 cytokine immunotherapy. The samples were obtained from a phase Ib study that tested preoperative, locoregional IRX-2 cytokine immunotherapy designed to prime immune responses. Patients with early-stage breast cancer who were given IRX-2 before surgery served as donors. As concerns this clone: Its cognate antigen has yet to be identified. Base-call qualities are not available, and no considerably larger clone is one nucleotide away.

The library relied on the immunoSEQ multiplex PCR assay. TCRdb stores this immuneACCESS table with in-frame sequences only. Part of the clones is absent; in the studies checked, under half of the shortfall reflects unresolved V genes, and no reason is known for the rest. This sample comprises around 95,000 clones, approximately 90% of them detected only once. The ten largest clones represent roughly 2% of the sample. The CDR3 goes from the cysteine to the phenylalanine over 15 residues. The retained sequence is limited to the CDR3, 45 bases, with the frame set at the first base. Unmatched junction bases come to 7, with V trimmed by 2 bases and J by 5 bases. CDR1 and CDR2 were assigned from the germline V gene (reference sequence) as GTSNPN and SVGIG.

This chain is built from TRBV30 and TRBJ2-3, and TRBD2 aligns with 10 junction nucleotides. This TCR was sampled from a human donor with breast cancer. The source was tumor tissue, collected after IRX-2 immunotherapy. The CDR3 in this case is CAWSSAGGPGDTQYF. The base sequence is TGTGCCTGGAGTTCAGCGGGAGGGCCTGGAGATACGCAGTATTTT.